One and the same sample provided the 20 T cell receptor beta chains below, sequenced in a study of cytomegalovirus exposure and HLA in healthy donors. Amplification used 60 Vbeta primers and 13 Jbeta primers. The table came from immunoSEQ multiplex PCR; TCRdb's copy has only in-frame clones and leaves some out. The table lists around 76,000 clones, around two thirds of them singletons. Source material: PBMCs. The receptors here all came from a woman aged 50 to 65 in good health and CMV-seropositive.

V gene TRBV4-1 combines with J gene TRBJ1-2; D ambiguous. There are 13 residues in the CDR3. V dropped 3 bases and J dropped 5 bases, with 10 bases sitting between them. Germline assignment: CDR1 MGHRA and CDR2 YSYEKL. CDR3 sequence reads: CASSQRHSYGYTF. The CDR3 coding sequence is TGCGCCAGCAGCCAGCGACATTCTTATGGCTACACCTTC.

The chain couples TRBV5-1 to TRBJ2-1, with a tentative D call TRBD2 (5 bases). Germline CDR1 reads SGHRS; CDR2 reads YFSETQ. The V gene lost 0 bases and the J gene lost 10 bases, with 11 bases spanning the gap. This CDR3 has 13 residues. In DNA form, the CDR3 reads TGCGCCAGCAGCTTGGTTCTAGCTGGGGAGCAGTTCTTC. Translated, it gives CASSLVLAGEQFF.

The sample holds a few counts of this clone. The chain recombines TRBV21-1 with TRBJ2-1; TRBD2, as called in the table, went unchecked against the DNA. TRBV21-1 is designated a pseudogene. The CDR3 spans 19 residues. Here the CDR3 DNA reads TGTGCCAGCAGCAAAGCGCGCCCGACTAGCGGCTACTCCTACAATGAGCAGTTCTTC. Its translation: CASSKARPTSGYSYNEQFF.

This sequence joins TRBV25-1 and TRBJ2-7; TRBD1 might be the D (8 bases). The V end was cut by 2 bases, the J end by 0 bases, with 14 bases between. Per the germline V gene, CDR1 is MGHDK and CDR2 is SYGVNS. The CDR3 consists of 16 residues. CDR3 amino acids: CASSEPTGGGSYEQYF. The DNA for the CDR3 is TGTGCCAGCAGTGAACCTACAGGGGGGGGCTCCTACGAGCAGTACTTC.

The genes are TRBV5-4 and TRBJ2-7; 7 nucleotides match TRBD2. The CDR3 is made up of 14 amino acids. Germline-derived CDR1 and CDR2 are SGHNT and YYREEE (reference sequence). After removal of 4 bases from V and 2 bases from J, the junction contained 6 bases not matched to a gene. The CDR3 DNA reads TGTGCCAGCAGCCATGGGACTACCCCCTACGAGCAGTACTTC. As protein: CASSHGTTPYEQYF.

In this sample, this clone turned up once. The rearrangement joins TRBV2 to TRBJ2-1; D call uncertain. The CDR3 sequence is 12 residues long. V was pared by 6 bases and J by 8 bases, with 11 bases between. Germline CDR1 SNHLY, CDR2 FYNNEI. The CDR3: CASRLGGDEQFF. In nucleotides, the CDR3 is TGTGCCAGCAGGCTAGGTGGCGATGAGCAGTTCTTC.

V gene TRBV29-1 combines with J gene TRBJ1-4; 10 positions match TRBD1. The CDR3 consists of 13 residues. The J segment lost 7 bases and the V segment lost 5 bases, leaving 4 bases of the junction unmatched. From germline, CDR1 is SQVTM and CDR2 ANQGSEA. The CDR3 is CSVRQGAGEKLFF. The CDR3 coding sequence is TGCAGCGTTCGACAGGGGGCGGGTGAAAAACTGTTTTTT. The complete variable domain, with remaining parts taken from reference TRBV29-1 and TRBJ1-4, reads SAVISQKPSRDICQRGTSLTIQCQVDSQVTMMFWYRQQPGQSLTLIATANQGSEATYESGFVIDKFPISRPNLTFSTLTVSNMSPEDSSIYLCSVRQGAGEKLFFGSGTQLSVL.

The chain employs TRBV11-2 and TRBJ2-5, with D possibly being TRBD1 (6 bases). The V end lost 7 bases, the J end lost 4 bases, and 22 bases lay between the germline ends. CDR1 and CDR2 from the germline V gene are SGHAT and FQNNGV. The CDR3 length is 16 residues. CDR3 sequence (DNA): TGTGCCAGCACCCCCTCAATGGGGGCGTCGGGAGAGACCCAGTACTTC. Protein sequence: CASTPSMGASGETQYF.

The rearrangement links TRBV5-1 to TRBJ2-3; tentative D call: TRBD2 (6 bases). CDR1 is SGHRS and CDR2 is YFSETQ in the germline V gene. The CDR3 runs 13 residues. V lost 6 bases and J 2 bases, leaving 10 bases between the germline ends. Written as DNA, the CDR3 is TGCGCCAGCATGGAGGGCCCCACAGATACGCAGTATTTT. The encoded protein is CASMEGPTDTQYF.

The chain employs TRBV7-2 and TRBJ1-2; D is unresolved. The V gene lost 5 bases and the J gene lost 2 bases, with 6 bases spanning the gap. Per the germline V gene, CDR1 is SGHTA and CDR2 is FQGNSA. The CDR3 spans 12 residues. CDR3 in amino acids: CASSARNYGYTF. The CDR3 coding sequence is TGTGCCAGCAGCGCGCGAAACTATGGCTACACCTTC.

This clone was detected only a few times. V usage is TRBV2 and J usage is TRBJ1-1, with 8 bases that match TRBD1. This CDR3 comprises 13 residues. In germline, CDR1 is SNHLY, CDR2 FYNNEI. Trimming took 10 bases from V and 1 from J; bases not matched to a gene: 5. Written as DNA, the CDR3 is TGTGCCACCCCGGGACAGGAGAACACTGAAGCTTTCTTT. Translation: CATPGQENTEAFF.

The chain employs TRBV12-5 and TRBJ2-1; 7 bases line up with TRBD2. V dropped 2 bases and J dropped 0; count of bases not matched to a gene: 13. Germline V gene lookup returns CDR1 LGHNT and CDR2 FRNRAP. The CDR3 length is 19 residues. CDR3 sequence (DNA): TGTGCTAGTGGTTTGCCGACCCGCGGGGGTCGAAGCTCCTACAATGAGCAGTTCTTC. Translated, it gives CASGLPTRGGRSSYNEQFF.

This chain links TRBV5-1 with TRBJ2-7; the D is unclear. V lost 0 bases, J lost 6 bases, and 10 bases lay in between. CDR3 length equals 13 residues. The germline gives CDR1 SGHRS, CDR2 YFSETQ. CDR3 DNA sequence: TGCGCCAGCAGCTTGGATGACTTAGGCGAGCAGTACTTC. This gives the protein CASSLDDLGEQYF. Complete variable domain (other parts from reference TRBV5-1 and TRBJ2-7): KAGVTQTPRYLIKTRGQQVTLSCSPISGHRSVSWYQQTPGQGLQFLFEYFSETQRNKGNFPGRFSGRQFSNSRSEMNVSTLELGDSALYLCASSLDDLGEQYFGPGTRLTVT.

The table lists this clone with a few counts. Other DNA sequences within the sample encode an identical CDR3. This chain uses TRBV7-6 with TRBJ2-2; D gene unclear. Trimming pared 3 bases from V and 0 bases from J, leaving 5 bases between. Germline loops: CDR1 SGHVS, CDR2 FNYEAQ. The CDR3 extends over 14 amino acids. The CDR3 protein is CASSLTPNTGELFF. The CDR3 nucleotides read TGTGCCAGCAGCTTGACACCGAACACCGGGGAGCTGTTTTTT.

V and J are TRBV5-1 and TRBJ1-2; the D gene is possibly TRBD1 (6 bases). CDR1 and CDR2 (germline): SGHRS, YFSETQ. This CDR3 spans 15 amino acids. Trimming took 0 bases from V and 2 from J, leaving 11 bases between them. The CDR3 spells CASSLAAGANYGYTF. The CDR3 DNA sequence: TGCGCCAGCAGCTTGGCCGCGGGGGCCAACTATGGCTACACCTTC.

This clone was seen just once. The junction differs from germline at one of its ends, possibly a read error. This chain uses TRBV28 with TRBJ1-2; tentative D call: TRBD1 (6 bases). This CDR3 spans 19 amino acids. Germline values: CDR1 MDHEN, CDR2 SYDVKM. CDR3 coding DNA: TGTGCCAGCACTTTACCCTCGCGGGGGCCCGCCTCTCATAACTATGGCTACACCTTC. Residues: CASTLPSRGPASHNYGYTF.

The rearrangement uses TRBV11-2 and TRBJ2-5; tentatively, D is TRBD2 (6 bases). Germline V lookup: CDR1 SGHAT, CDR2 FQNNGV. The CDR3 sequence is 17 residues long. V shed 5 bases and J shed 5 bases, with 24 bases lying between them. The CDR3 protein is CASSPTSGLLLGETQYF. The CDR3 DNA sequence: TGTGCCAGCAGCCCCACATCGGGACTGCTCTTGGGGGAGACCCAGTACTTC.

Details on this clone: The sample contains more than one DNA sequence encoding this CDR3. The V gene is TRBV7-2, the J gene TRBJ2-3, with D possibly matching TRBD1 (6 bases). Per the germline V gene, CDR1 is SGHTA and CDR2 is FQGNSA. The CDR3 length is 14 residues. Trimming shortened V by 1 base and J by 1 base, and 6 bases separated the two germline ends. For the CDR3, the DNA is TGTGCCAGCAGCTTAGACAGGGGCACAGATACGCAGTATTTT. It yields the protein CASSLDRGTDTQYF.

The CDR3 nucleotides are TGTGCCAGCGCCTTCCAGGGGGCCTACGAGCAGTACTTC. Encoded protein: CASAFQGAYEQYF. This chain joins TRBV7-2 and TRBJ2-7, with 7 nucleotides matching TRBD1. V lost 8 bases to trimming and J lost 2 bases; unmatched junction nucleotides: 6. Germline CDR1 reads SGHTA; CDR2 reads FQGNSA. CDR3 length equals 13 residues.

CDR3 loop: CSVEFLTDYGYTF. Here the CDR3 DNA reads TGCAGCGTTGAATTCCTTACAGACTATGGCTACACCTTC. The V and J genes are TRBV29-1 and TRBJ1-2; D remains unclear. The ends were cut back, 2 bases at V and 3 bases at J, with 10 bases in the middle. Germline V CDR1 and CDR2: SQVTM, ANQGSEA. This CDR3 is 13 amino acids long.